The text below deals with one TCR beta chain. The data belong to a study of blood T cell repertoires in COVID-19. Study background: Collection of acute and convalescent COVID-19 samples took place in the United States, Italy and Spain. In each case, the material was cDNA or gDNA derived from T cells, B-cell-depleted T cells, or PBMCs.

This CDR3 has 15 residues. The germline gives CDR1 SGHNT, CDR2 YYREEE (reference sequence). V lost 4 bases to trimming and J lost 9 bases; unmatched junction nucleotides: 14. The protocol was immunoSEQ multiplex PCR, while the TCRdb copy is restricted to in-frame clones and leaves out a portion. The sample holds over 100,000 clones; roughly 90% are singletons and the top ten take under 4.5%. Source material: peripheral blood. The source is a man aged 55 to 70 with COVID-19, enrolled during active disease. The V call is TRBV5-4, the J call TRBJ2-5; 8 bases agree with TRBD2. CDR3 DNA: TGTGCCAGCAGCCCGGAGGGGGGTAGCGGGGAGCCCCAGTACTTC. Its protein is CASSPEGGSGEPQYF.